The present T cell receptor (beta chain) was sequenced within a study of cytomegalovirus exposure and HLA in healthy donors (dated by TCRdb to between 2016 and 2019). In the study overall: An earlier analysis of 587 of the donors reported approximately 280 Gb of sequence data and 117 million unique TCR beta sequences obtained from about 170 million T cells. In a later genetic analysis, genome-wide SNP genotypes for about 55% of the roughly 670 donors were used, and that subset was treated as a discovery cohort. Because of strong linkage in the cohort, five DR-DQ haplotypes were treated as single units for association and clustering. The T cell repertoires of some 670 subjects were profiled by immunosequencing and related to cytomegalovirus serostatus. All discovery cohort repertoires had been generated using a single sequencing platform. Among the roughly 400 genotyped donors, around 81% belonged to the genetic ancestry cluster associated with self-reported Caucasian donors. Both class I and class II loci were covered by HLA typing, at four-digit resolution. An early release that covered more than 550 HLA-typed donors contained approximately 320 gigabases of sequencing data and around 80 million unique TCR sequences. Across 398 genotyped donors of the cohort, an average of approximately 240,000 unique TCR beta nucleotide sequences per donor were sequenced, and roughly 18% of those sequences were non-productive. An earlier analysis of approximately 640 of the donors applied high-throughput TCR beta sequencing to assess whether each TCR beta V gene segment acted as functional or pseudogenic. To predict cytomegalovirus infection status, the study brought together high-throughput TCR immunosequencing, statistical association of individual TCRs with disease status, and machine learning. Rather than drawing on any new phenotypic data, the later analysis identified candidate immune exposures from TCR beta sequences and the way those sequences occurred across donors. A later analysis re-examined previously published TCR beta repertoires from about 670 donors and added high-resolution HLA genotyping to investigate patterns of TCR occurrence. Donor age, sex, ethnicity and CMV serostatus were compiled alongside the repertoire data. The number of donors typed differed by locus, with 629-630 for A, B, C, DRB1 and DQB1, 522 for DQA1, 600 to 610 for DPA1, and around 460 for DPB1. The study aimed to test whether signatures of past pathogen exposure could be identified by cataloging public T cell receptors. Along with the 666-subject first cohort, a separate validation cohort of about 110 different subjects was used.

From the cysteine up to the phenylalanine, the CDR3 has a length of 14 residues. Kept here is only the CDR3 DNA, which spans 42 bases and is read in frame from base 1. For CDR1 and CDR2, the germline V gene lists LGHNA and YSLEER. The germline ends are 5 bases apart after V is trimmed by 1 base and J by 0 bases. As for this clone: No antigen is known for it. The sample holds no much larger clone one base away, and base qualities are not on file. Other DNA sequences in the sample encode the same CDR3.

The receptor library was made with the immunoSEQ multiplex PCR assay. The multiplex PCR relied on a mix of 60 forward primers for TCR Vbeta segments and 13 reverse primers for TCR Jbeta segments. The CDR3 region of rearranged TCR beta genes was amplified from genomic DNA with a multiplex PCR assay. On the Illumina HiSeq System, the amplified TCR beta libraries were sequenced as 87-base-pair reads. In the authors' own workflow: A later analysis tallied 80 million to 95 million unique TCR beta chains across the approximately 670 repertoires, and about 12 million of those chains were shared by two or more donors. A nearest-neighbor algorithm error-corrected the raw reads and collapsed the reads into unique sequences, merging closely related sequences to remove PCR and sequencing errors. V, D and J gene segments were assigned by aligning CDR3 sequences to IMGT reference sequences. For a sequence to be retained, a match of at least six nucleotides to both a V gene segment and a J gene segment was required. Rearrangements were classified as productive when the CDR3 lacked stop codons and remained in frame with V and J, and all other rearrangements were classified as non-productive. Following IMGT convention, CDR3 was defined as the stretch from the second conserved V-encoded cysteine to the conserved J-encoded phenylalanine. The earlier analysis of around 640 of the donors excluded sequences that lacked an unambiguous match to a single V gene segment. An earlier analysis of 500 to 700 of the donors classified V segments as functional when productive rearrangements were above 56.7% and as segregating when the standard deviation between donors was above 5%. To diagnose cytomegalovirus status from the catalog of TCR beta chain sequences, a statistical classification framework was built. In a later analysis, TCR nucleotide sequences were compared against IMGT/GENE-DB human TR gene sequences so that V and J genes could be assigned. The TCRdist pipeline was used in a later analysis to assign CDR3 sequences and most-parsimonious VDJ recombination scenarios. A later analysis defined each TCR beta chain by its CDR3 amino acid sequence plus V-gene family, and excluded reads lacking a unique V-gene family. To address suspected cross-contamination and a sequencing artifact, a later analysis removed under 600 highly shared, low-generation-probability nucleotide sequences. In a later analysis, a clonal expansion index for each public chain was calculated from normalized within-repertoire ranks of inferred template counts. Generation probabilities in a later analysis came from a VDJ recombination model fitted to out-of-frame rearrangements, and those results were checked against IGoR. In a later analysis, hypergeometric tests were used to score TCR-TCR, TCR-HLA and TCR-CMV co-occurrence, with a repertoire-size bias correction applied to TCR pairs. In a later analysis, false discovery rates were estimated by permuting HLA or CMV assignments 20 times. In a later analysis, co-occurring TCRs were grouped using DBSCAN, and TCRdist sequence similarity was added for clustering within HLA-allele-positive subsets. For co-occurrence clustering, repertoires with fewer than 30,000 or more than 120,000 public chains were excluded, along with several repertoires with anomalous nucleotide sharing. Imported from immuneACCESS, the table was reduced by TCRdb to in-frame sequences with V and J called. These copies leave out some clones; in studies compared against another copy, an unresolved V gene accounts for under half, and the cause of the remainder is not known. V and J calls and clone size follow that table, whereas D and trimming were derived from the DNA. Counted in this sample were 150,000 or so clones; 70% to 80% of them appeared once. 7.7% of the sample is in the top ten clones.

The cohort comprised fewer than 750 healthy bone marrow donors. All cohort members were sampled while nominally healthy, although unrecorded immune exposures were likely present. The donor was CMV seropositive and belonged to the group of 250 to 350 seropositive cohort members. A peripheral blood sample was provided by each donor, and peripheral blood mononuclear cells were used for TCR beta sequencing. The Qiagen DNeasy Blood Extraction Kit was used to extract genomic DNA from the blood cell samples. What the study reported, not specific to this receptor: Because the 87-base-pair reads could not distinguish some IMGT-functional V segments, including TRBV6-2 and TRBV6-3, those segments were excluded. The sequencing pipeline was judged likely to have produced a cluster of highly shared sequence variants as a technical artifact. HLA typing was unavailable for some donors at each locus, so association tests used only the typed subset. Most CMV-associated TCR beta chains appeared to be HLA-restricted in a later analysis, and the HLA associations seemed to be driven largely by CMV exposure. Most TCR sequences were seen in very few donors, while some public TCRs were found in many individuals. A later genetic analysis associated a missense DCLRE1C variant with V-gene and J-gene trimming of TCR beta chains, and an independent cohort replicated the association. Three of the identified cytomegalovirus-associated TCR beta chains were confirmed in vitro to be specific for cytomegalovirus antigens. In both the original and validation cohorts, the classifier was reported to diagnose cytomegalovirus status with high specificity and sensitivity. Roughly uniform sequencing depth across donors was assumed in presence/absence analyses, although this assumption may not hold. Several of the top co-occurrence clusters appeared to be linked to parvovirus B19, influenza, CMV and Epstein-Barr virus, according to a later analysis. The earlier analysis of 587 of the donors excluded around 17 rarely observed V segments, including chromosome 9 orphons, because counts were too low. According to a later analysis, TCR association rates differed among HLA loci, with DRB1 alleles showing the most associated TCRs and HLA-C alleles showing the fewest. The authors suggested that the approach could potentially be extended to other disease states and immunological phenotypes. A further reported finding was that TCR beta sequences accurately predicted the HLA-A and HLA-B alleles for most subjects in the first cohort. In a later analysis, HLA-associated TCR beta chains were found to be more clonally expanded and to have lower generation probabilities than equally common non-associated chains. The study gave a list of 150 to 200 TCR beta chains associated with cytomegalovirus. In an earlier analysis of more than 450 of the donors, most TCR beta V segments were observed in productive rearrangements about 90% or about 30% of the time, broadly matching IMGT annotations. A later analysis associated about 17,000 TCR beta sequences with specific HLA alleles at a false discovery rate of 0.05. Compared with the roughly 670-donor mean, donors in an Asian-associated ancestry cluster had fewer N-insertions in productive TCRs, according to a later genetic analysis. CMV serostatus was the only immune exposure information available for the cohort. Linkage disequilibrium might explain the correlated functional status among segregating V segments, but an unknown experimental factor could not be ruled out. When HLA alleles, especially DR and DQ, strongly co-occurred, TCR associations were difficult to assign to individual alleles. Only TCR beta chains were sequenced in this cohort, and the absence of alpha or paired-chain data limited detectable features.

The V and J segments used are TRBV4-3 and TRBJ2-3; the D gene lacks a confident call. The receptor's source is a man younger than 45 in good health and CMV-seropositive. The sequenced sample was PBMCs. The nucleotides read TGCGCCAGCAGCCAAGGGGCCAGCACAGATACGCAGTATTTT. The resulting protein is CASSQGASTDTQYF.